This T cell receptor beta chain was obtained from a study of memory CD4+ T cells and cytomegalovirus serostatus. Study details: Donors were healthy Belgian adults, about ten CMV seropositive and roughly 25 seronegative.

To note about this clone: Its cognate antigen is unknown.

The germline gives CDR1 SEHNR, CDR2 FQNEAQ (reference sequence). The CDR3 consists of 14 residues. Trimming removed 3 bases from V and 4 bases from J, with 10 bases in between. Single viable CD3+CD4+CD8-CD45RO+ cells were sorted as the memory CD4+ T cells. Total CD4+ T cells were enriched by CD4 positive selection. Points from the study as a whole: Median bootstrapped AUC for CMV status was about 0.95 originally, roughly 0.92 US-trained. Suggested: most of the CMV-linked TCR signature lies in CD4+ memory cells.

TCRdb's copy holds only in-frame clones and misses some; the assay was immunoSEQ multiplex PCR. The table has tens of thousands of clones, about 68% seen once; the top ten hold roughly 3%. The genes are TRBV7-9 and TRBJ1-3; no clear D gene. The sample was memory CD4+ T cells from blood. The TCR originated in an adult in good health and CMV-seropositive. The CDR3 protein is CASSFTGRGNTIYF. CDR3 nucleotide sequence: TGTGCCAGCAGCTTCACGGGGAGAGGAAACACCATATATTTT.